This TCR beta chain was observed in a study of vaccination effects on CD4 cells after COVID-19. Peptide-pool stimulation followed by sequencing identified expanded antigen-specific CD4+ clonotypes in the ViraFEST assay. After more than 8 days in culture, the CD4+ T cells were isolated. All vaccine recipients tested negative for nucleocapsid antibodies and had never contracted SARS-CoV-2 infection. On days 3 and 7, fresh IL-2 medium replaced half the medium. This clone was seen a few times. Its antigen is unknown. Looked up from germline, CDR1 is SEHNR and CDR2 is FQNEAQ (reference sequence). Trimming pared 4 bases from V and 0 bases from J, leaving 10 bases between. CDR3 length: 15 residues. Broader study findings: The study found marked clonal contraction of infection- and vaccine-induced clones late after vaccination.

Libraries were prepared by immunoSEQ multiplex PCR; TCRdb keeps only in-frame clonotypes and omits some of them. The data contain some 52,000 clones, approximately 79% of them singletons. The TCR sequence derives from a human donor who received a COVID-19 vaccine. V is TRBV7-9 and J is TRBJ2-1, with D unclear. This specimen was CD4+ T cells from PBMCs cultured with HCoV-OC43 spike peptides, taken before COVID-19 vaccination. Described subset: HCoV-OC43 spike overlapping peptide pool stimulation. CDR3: CASSSRRASYNEQFF. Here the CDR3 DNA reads TGTGCCAGCAGCTCTCGGCGAGCCTCCTACAATGAGCAGTTCTTC. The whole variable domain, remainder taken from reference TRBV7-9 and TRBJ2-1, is DTGVSQNPRHKITKRGQNVTFRCDPISEHNRLYWYRQTLGQGPEFLTYFQNEAQLEKSRLLSDRFSAERPKGSFSTLEIQRTEQGDSAMYLCASSSRRASYNEQFFGPGTRLTVL.